This T cell receptor beta chain was profiled in a study of T cells expressing NK-cell markers (dated by TCRdb to the early 2020s). Some background on the complete study: TCR beta-chain repertoires were profiled in sorted CD3+CD56+NKG2C+, CD3+CD56+NKG2C- and CD3+CD56-NKG2C+ T-cell subsets from several donors. Among the eight sequenced donors, only one was HCMV-seronegative, while the other seven were HCMV-seropositive. All eight donors whose samples were sequenced were randomly selected healthy volunteers, three of them men and five women. Illumina HiSeq 2000/2500, MiSeq or NextSeq was used to sequence libraries as 2 x 150 bp reads.

Sequencer: Illumina HiSeq 2000. TCR beta cDNA libraries were prepared using 5'RACE template switching, which introduced a universal primer site and unique molecular identifiers. cDNA synthesis was primed from the TCR beta constant segment and was followed by two successive PCR amplification steps. In the original analysis: Reads were demultiplexed and grouped by UMI with MIGEC, and clonotypes were assembled and quantified with MiTCR. To remove erroneous sequences, TCR cDNA sequences were retained only when supported by two or more reads. The tcR package was used for downstream repertoire analysis, and clonotypes were matched across fractions by CDR3 nucleotide sequence plus V segment. Antigen specificity was annotated against VDJdb with VDJmatch, allowing one amino acid substitution in CDR3. The reads were reprocessed in TCRdb, with one entry per CDR3 protein sequence and no accompanying DNA. None of the V and J calls come from the authors' own analysis; TCRdb made them. This sample's table carries about 460,000 distinct CDR3 sequences. The ten largest make up more than 1.4% of the sample.

HCMV-specific IgG was detected in serum with a commercial ELISA kit to determine HCMV serostatus. Peripheral blood mononuclear cells were isolated from blood by Ficoll density gradient centrifugation. As for this clonotype: This clone's antigen is unknown.

Taken from the germline V gene (reference sequence), the CDR1 and CDR2 loops are SEHNR and FQNEAQ. Inclusive of the bounding cysteine and phenylalanine, the CDR3 is 11 residues long. DNA is not on record. The paper as a whole reports these results and caveats: Those dominant clonotypes were again the most abundant among CD3+CD56-NKG2C+ cells in a handful of donors, at 28.3-60.1%. In a handful of donors, the dominant CD3+CD56+NKG2C+ clonotypes were among the top 10 CD8+ clonotypes and accounted for roughly 1.0-7.5% of CD8+ T cells. Whether the expanded NKG2C-expressing T cell clones were specific for HCMV antigens was left unclear.

Recombination connected TRBV7-9 to TRBJ2-1; the D call from TCRdb, TRBD1, cannot be confirmed without DNA. Sequencing was carried out using blood T cells: a sorted CD56 or NKG2C T cell subset, CD4+ or CD8+ T cells, or bulk PBMC T cells (not recorded which). This sequence was found in a woman aged 50 to 60 in good health. Donor details come from another sample of the same person, matched by shared clones. The CDR3 protein is CASSLGQGVFF.